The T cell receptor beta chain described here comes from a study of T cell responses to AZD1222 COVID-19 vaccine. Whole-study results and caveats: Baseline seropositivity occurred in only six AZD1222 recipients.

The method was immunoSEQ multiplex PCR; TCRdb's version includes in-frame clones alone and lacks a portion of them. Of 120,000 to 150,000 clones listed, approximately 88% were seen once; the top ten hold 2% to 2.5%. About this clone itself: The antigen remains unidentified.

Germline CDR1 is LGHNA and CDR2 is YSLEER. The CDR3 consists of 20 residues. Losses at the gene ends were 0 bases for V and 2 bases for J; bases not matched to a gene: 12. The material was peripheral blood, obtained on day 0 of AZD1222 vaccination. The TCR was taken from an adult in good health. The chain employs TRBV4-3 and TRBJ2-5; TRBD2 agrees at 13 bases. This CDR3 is CASSQEPAGTSGMKQETQYF. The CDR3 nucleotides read TGCGCCAGCAGCCAAGAGCCCGCCGGGACTAGCGGGATGAAGCAAGAGACCCAGTACTTC.